This T cell receptor beta chain derives from a study of OX40 agonist ivuxolimab in advanced cancers. About the study: An agonistic anti-OX40 (CD134) antibody, ivuxolimab, was used to treat the patients. Partial responses were seen in three patients, one with hepatocellular carcinoma and two with cutaneous melanoma.

Deletions cut 4 bases from V and 5 bases from J, with 11 bases between. The CDR3 is made up of 13 amino acids. Germline V lookup: CDR1 MNHNS, CDR2 SASEGT. Here immunoSEQ multiplex PCR was the method, and the copy in TCRdb shows in-frame clones only, minus some. The data show about 82,000 clones, 90% to 95% seen once. Study-level results: Dosing at 0.1 to 3.0 mg/kg was accompanied by clonal expansion of CD4+ and CD8+ blood T cells by week 6. What antigens the expanded peripheral T cells recognized was never established.

About this clone itself: The antigen is unknown.

The rearrangement links TRBV6-1 to TRBJ2-5; D might be TRBD1 (6 bases). This TCR came from an adult with an advanced solid tumor such as melanoma, head and neck, liver or kidney cancer. Material: CD4+ or CD8+ T cells sorted from blood, obtained in a trial of the OX40 agonist ivuxolimab. Written as DNA, the CDR3 is TGTGCCAGCAGTGCGACAGGTCGGGAGACCCAGTACTTC. It translates to CASSATGRETQYF.